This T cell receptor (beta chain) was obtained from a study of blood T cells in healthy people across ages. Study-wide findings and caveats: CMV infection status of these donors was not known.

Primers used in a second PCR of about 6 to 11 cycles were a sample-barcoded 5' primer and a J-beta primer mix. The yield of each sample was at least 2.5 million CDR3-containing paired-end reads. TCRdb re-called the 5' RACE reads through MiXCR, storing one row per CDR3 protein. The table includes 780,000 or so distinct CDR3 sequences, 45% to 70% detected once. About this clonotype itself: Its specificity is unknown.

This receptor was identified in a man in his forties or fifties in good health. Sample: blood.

In nucleotides, the CDR3 is TGTGCCAGCAGCTTAGGTCTAGCGGAGATAGCATCCTACGAGCAGTACTTC. Translation gives CASSLGLAEIASYEQYF. This chain connects TRBV7-2 to TRBJ2-7; 7 bases are shared with TRBD2. V lost 1 base and J lost 1; bases outside the gene matches: 10. The CDR3 runs 17 residues. The germline V gene has CDR1 SGHTA and CDR2 FQGNSA.